A selection of T cell receptor beta chains follows, all from one sample in a study of T cells in Graves' hyperthyroidism and ophthalmopathy. One entry per CDR3 protein results from TCRdb running MiXCR on the multiplex PCR reads. The table lists hundreds of thousands of distinct CDR3 sequences, over 11% of them singletons. The specimen sequenced was blood. The receptors here all came from a woman aged 25 to 45 with Graves' hyperthyroidism. Each CDR3 is given with its conserved first and last residue. The D gene is left open where the match is weak. A clone size is listed for some rows: how often the clone was seen (once, few, many), or a class if it is expanded.

J,V,D,size,CDR3,DNA
TRBJ2-1,TRBV20-1,TRBD2,many,CSAPTSGSYNEQFF,TGCAGTGCCCCGACTAGCGGCTCCTACAATGAGCAGTTCTTC
TRBJ2-5,TRBV12-3/TRBV12-4,TRBD2,many,CASRSGSGGQETQYF,TGTGCCAGCAGGTCCGGGAGCGGGGGGCAAGAGACCCAGTACTTC
TRBJ2-1,TRBV9,-,-,CASSSDEGIEKQFF,TGTGCCAGCAGCTCAGACGAAGGGATTGAAAAGCAGTTCTTC
TRBJ1-1,TRBV27,TRBD1,-,CASSPRDRGKVEAFF,TGTGCCAGCAGTCCGCGGGACAGGGGGAAAGTTGAAGCTTTCTTT
TRBJ2-4,TRBV20-1,TRBD1,many,CSARATGIAKNIQYF,TGCAGTGCTAGAGCGACAGGGATAGCCAAAAACATTCAGTACTTC
TRBJ1-2,TRBV28,TRBD1,many,CASSLRLGTVNYGYTF,TGTGCCAGCAGCCTTAGGTTGGGGACAGTAAACTATGGCTACACCTTC
TRBJ2-2,TRBV12-3/TRBV12-4,TRBD2,many,CASSFPASGLAANTGELFF,TGTGCCAGCAGTTTTCCCGCCTCGGGACTAGCGGCGAACACCGGGGAGCTGTTTTTT
TRBJ1-5,TRBV12-3/TRBV12-4,-,many,CASSRPGGDSGQPQHF,TGTGCCAGCAGCAGACCCGGCGGGGATAGTGGACAGCCCCAGCATTTT
TRBJ2-3,TRBV6-2/TRBV6-3,-,-,CASSYSIWDQGTMAQYF,TGTGCCAGCAGTTACTCGATTTGGGACCAAGGGACAATGGCGCAGTATTTT
TRBJ1-2,TRBV29-1,-,-,CSVHAGDYGYTF,TGCAGCGTTCACGCAGGGGACTATGGCTACACCTTC
TRBJ2-5,TRBV6-1,TRBD2,many,CASSEGQSGRETQYF,TGTGCCAGCAGTGAAGGGCAAAGCGGGAGAGAGACCCAGTACTTC
TRBJ2-1,TRBV30,TRBD2,few,CAWSGLADNEQFF,TGTGCCTGGAGTGGTCTAGCGGACAATGAGCAGTTCTTC
TRBJ1-1,TRBV28,TRBD1,many,CASGDTTGRNTEAFF,TGTGCCAGCGGTGATACGACAGGGAGGAACACTGAAGCTTTCTTT
TRBJ2-5,TRBV29-1,-,many,CSVGTGQETQYF,TGCAGCGTTGGTACGGGGCAAGAGACCCAGTACTTC
TRBJ1-2,TRBV11-2,-,many,CASSLDSPYGYTF,TGTGCCAGCAGCTTAGACAGCCCCTATGGCTACACCTTC
TRBJ2-7,TRBV6-2/TRBV6-3,-,-,CASSSVGATGAYEQYF,TGTGCCAGCAGCTCCGTGGGGGCCACCGGGGCCTACGAGCAGTACTTC
TRBJ1-6,TRBV12-3/TRBV12-4,TRBD1,-,CASSRTGGVGALHF,TGTGCCAGCAGCCGGACAGGGGGCGTAGGAGCCCTCCACTTT
TRBJ2-2,TRBV13,TRBD2,many,CASSSRTSGRSGELFF,TGTGCCAGCAGCAGCAGGACTAGCGGGAGGTCGGGGGAGCTGTTTTTT
TRBJ2-1,TRBV18,-,few,CASSPFGGATYNEQFF,TGTGCCAGCTCACCATTTGGGGGAGCGACCTACAATGAGCAGTTCTTC
TRBJ2-1,TRBV5-1,-,-,CASQDWERGGNEQFF,TGCGCCAGCCAGGACTGGGAGAGGGGGGGCAATGAGCAGTTCTTC
TRBJ2-1,TRBV19,-,many,CASSISGWTYNEQFF,TGTGCCAGTAGTATCAGCGGGTGGACCTACAATGAGCAGTTCTTC
TRBJ2-1,TRBV28,-,few,CASVSYNEQFF,TGTGCCAGCGTCTCCTACAATGAGCAGTTCTTC
TRBJ2-7,TRBV12-3/TRBV12-4,-,many,CASTPKTSGSYEQYF,TGTGCCAGCACCCCTAAGACCTCGGGGAGCTACGAGCAGTACTTC
TRBJ1-2,TRBV2,-,many,CASSETEYGYTF,TGTGCCAGCAGTGAAACAGAATATGGCTACACCTTC
TRBJ2-7,TRBV28,-,many,CATNGPLDEQYF,TGTGCCACCAACGGTCCCCTCGACGAGCAGTACTTC